The present TCR beta chain was sequenced within a study of identical twins. Whole-study results and caveats: Modelling underestimated the level of out-of-frame TCR alpha sharing observed in monozygotic twins.

Everyone who gave samples was a healthy Caucasian. Carrying unique molecular identifiers, the cDNA also gained a universal primer site through template switching. TCRdb reanalysed the 5' RACE reads using MiXCR and keeps one entry per CDR3 protein. The data show around 220,000 distinct CDR3 sequences, with approximately 10% seen just once and 9% to 10% held by the top ten. This clonotype has at least ten counts. The antigen remains unidentified. This CDR3 has 17 amino acids. The V end lost 1 base, the J end lost 1 base, and 16 bases lay between the germline ends. Germline V lookup: CDR1 MGHRA, CDR2 YSYEKL.

Input material: memory T cells sorted from blood. The chain is built from TRBV4-1 and TRBJ1-1; the D is unclear. The source of this sequence is a man aged 45 to 65 in good health. DNA for the CDR3: TGCGCCAGCAGCCAAGTAATTTGGTCCGCGGGGAACACTGAAGCTTTCTTT. The encoded protein is CASSQVIWSAGNTEAFF.